This T cell receptor (beta chain) was captured by sequencing in a study of blood T cells in healthy people across ages. A second PCR of about 6 to 12 cycles used a sample-barcoded 5' primer and a J-beta primer mix. MiXCR, run by TCRdb on the 5' RACE reads, gives a single entry per CDR3 protein. The sample lists approximately 800,000 distinct CDR3 sequences; roughly 53% were seen once. Comments on this clonotype: Its specificity is unknown.

General study results and limits: TCR beta diversity, measured per million T cells, fell in a roughly linear way with age.

Germline CDR1 MNHEY, CDR2 SVGAGI. The CDR3 totals 18 residues. Germline trimming cut 2 bases from V and 0 bases from J; bases unmatched to any gene: 12. The material sequenced was blood. The TCR was taken from a man of 80 years or more in good health. This chain joins TRBV6-5 and TRBJ2-7, with 8 bases that match TRBD2. In nucleotides, the CDR3 is TGTGCCAGCAGTTACCTTCCCTCCGGCGGGAGGAGCTCCTACGAGCAGTACTTC. This gives the protein CASSYLPSGGRSSYEQYF.